Each of the 32 T cell receptor beta chains below was sequenced from the same sample in a study of T-cell reconstitution after alpha-beta-depleted transplantation in children. Unique molecular identifiers were built into the TCRbeta library. TCRdb re-analysed the PCR reads in MiXCR, keeping a single row per CDR3 protein. The sample lists 500,000 or so distinct CDR3 sequences, 11% seen once, with about 15% in the top ten. Sample: PBMCs, mostly from graft donor cells, taken 180 days after TCRalphabeta/CD19-depleted stem cell transplant. The receptors here all came from a female patient between 2 and 15 years old who had a stem cell transplant for aplastic anemia, so the T cells may come from the graft donor.

This clonotype was seen once. The rearrangement links TRBV15 to TRBJ2-7; 8 bases are a match to TRBD2. V gave up 1 base and J gave up 5 bases; unmatched junction bases: 10. CDR1 LNHNV and CDR2 YYDKDF come from the germline V gene (reference sequence). This CDR3 has 16 residues. CDR3 sequence: CATSRGDSGAWNEQYF. The CDR3 coding sequence is TGTGCCACCAGCAGAGGAGATAGCGGGGCCTGGAACGAGCAGTACTTC.

Only a few counts were recorded for this clonotype. The chain couples TRBV6-1 to TRBJ2-4; weak D call: TRBD1 (5 bases). Germline CDR1 MNHNS, CDR2 SASEGT. The CDR3 loop spans 15 amino acids. The ends were cut back, 6 bases at V and 0 bases at J, with 12 bases in the middle. CDR3 nucleotides: TGTGCCAGCAGCCCCAGGGAAATAGCCAAAAACATTCAGTACTTC. As protein: CASSPREIAKNIQYF.

The rearrangement joins TRBV24-1 to TRBJ2-3, with D unclear. Trimming took 4 bases from V and 2 from J, leaving 3 bases between them. Germline CDR1 and CDR2: KGHDR and SFDVKD. CDR3 length: 12 residues. The CDR3 here is CATSEVTDTQYF. CDR3 sequence (DNA): TGTGCCACCAGTGAAGTCACAGATACGCAGTATTTT.

The rearrangement links TRBV3-1 to TRBJ2-7, with D hard to call. V was clipped by 1 base and J by 3 bases, with 10 bases between them. CDR1 is LGHDT, CDR2 YNNKEL, per germline (reference sequence). The CDR3 has 14 residues. CDR3 protein: CASSQVPENYEQYF. CDR3 nucleotide sequence: TGTGCCAGCAGCCAAGTCCCAGAGAACTACGAGCAGTACTTC.

The V and J genes are TRBV29-1 and TRBJ1-1, with no clear D. V was pared by 6 bases and J by 3 bases, with 17 bases between. The CDR3 sequence is 14 residues long. Looked up from germline, CDR1 is SQVTM and CDR2 is ANQGSEA. The CDR3 DNA is TGCAGCGTCCCGGGCCCCCCTTGGCACACTGAAGCTTTCTTT. This encodes CSVPGPPWHTEAFF.

This clonotype has just a few counts. The V and J genes are TRBV10-3 and TRBJ2-1, with TRBD2 identical over 8 bases. V lost 4 bases and J lost 2; bases outside the gene matches: 4. CDR3 length equals 15 residues. Germline V gene data show CDR1 as ENHRY and CDR2 as SYGVKD. This CDR3 reads CAISAGSGTYNEQFF. In nucleotides, the CDR3 is TGTGCCATCAGTGCCGGTAGCGGGACCTACAATGAGCAGTTCTTC.

The chain has TRBV7-9 and TRBJ2-1; 10 bases are a match to TRBD2. This CDR3 region has 13 residues. Germline V gene data show CDR1 as SEHNR and CDR2 as FQNEAQ (reference sequence). CDR3 in amino acids: CVPQREGFNEQFF. The CDR3, as DNA: TGTGTTCCCCAGCGGGAGGGGTTCAATGAGCAGTTCTTC.

The CDR3 loop is CASSLGTPEKLFF. The DNA for the CDR3 is TGCGCCAGCAGCTTGGGGACACCTGAAAAACTGTTTTTT. The genes are TRBV5-1 and TRBJ1-4; a weak D match, TRBD1 (5 bases). Looked up from germline, CDR1 is SGHRS and CDR2 is YFSETQ. This CDR3 has 13 residues. Trimming left V 0 bases short and J 7 bases short, with 7 bases between.

This clonotype appeared many times. This sequence joins TRBV10-3 and TRBJ2-3, with D possibly matching TRBD2 (6 bases). Trimming took off 5 bases at V and 6 bases at J, with 12 bases between the two ends. The germline CDR1 and CDR2 sequences are ENHRY and SYGVKD. This CDR3 contains 13 residues. The CDR3: CAISNGGTDTQYF. In nucleotides, the CDR3 is TGTGCCATCAGTAACGGGGGAACGGATACGCAGTATTTT.

V and J are TRBV6-2 or TRBV6-3 and TRBJ2-7; 8 bases fit TRBD2. The CDR3 contains 14 residues. The V and J ends lost 3 bases and 3 bases, in that order; junction bases with no gene match: 4. Per the germline V gene, CDR1 is MNHEY and CDR2 is SVGEGT. CDR3 protein: CASSYLAGIYEQYF. DNA for the CDR3: TGTGCCAGCAGTTATTTAGCGGGAATCTACGAGCAGTACTTC.

This clonotype turned up a few times. The chain is built from TRBV28 and TRBJ2-5, with 7 bases that match TRBD1. Germline V gene sequence: CDR1 MDHEN, CDR2 SYDVKM. The CDR3 runs to 16 residues. Trimming cost V 5 bases and J 6 bases; bases outside gene matches: 15. The CDR3 bases are TGTGCCAGCAGTCCCCTTGATGACAGGGTGAGGAAGACCCAGTACTTC. Translation: CASSPLDDRVRKTQYF.

This chain uses TRBV7-9 with TRBJ1-1; D not certain. This CDR3 comprises 16 residues. Germline-derived CDR1 and CDR2 are SEHNR and FQNEAQ (reference sequence). Trimming removed 0 bases from V and 0 bases from J, with 11 bases in between. The CDR3 DNA sequence: TGTGCCAGCAGCTTAGCGTGGACGTTAATGAACACTGAAGCTTTCTTT. This encodes CASSLAWTLMNTEAFF.

This clonotype was recorded many times. V is TRBV10-3 and J is TRBJ1-5; no definite D call. V dropped 4 bases and J dropped 0 bases, with 13 bases sitting between them. Germline CDR1 ENHRY, CDR2 SYGVKD. The CDR3 has 16 residues. The CDR3 nucleotides are TGTGCCATCAGTGCCGACCTTCCTTATAGCAATCAGCCCCAGCATTTT. It codes for CAISADLPYSNQPQHF.

This clonotype showed up just a few times. V is TRBV6-5 and J is TRBJ2-7, with TRBD2 identical over 9 bases. The CDR3 has 14 residues. Looked up from germline, CDR1 is MNHEY and CDR2 is SVGAGI. V shed 4 bases and J 2 bases; nucleotides not matched to a gene: 3. CDR3 bases: TGTGCCAGCAGTTTGACTAGCGGCCCCTACGAGCAGTACGTC. Translation: CASSLTSGPYEQYV.

Ten or more counts support this clonotype. The chain has TRBV5-5 and TRBJ1-6; D call uncertain. The CDR3 extends over 16 amino acids. V was trimmed by 0 bases and J by 3 bases, leaving 10 bases between them. Germline V gives CDR1 SGHKS, CDR2 YYEKEE (reference sequence). The CDR3 protein is CASSLARQSYNSPLHF. The CDR3 nucleotides read TGTGCCAGCAGCTTGGCCAGGCAGAGCTATAATTCACCCCTCCACTTT.

The table lists this clonotype with a few counts. The chain employs TRBV27 and TRBJ2-1, with a possible D match to TRBD1 (6 bases). The germline V gene has CDR1 MNHEY and CDR2 SMNVEV (reference sequence). V dropped 6 bases and J dropped 4 bases, with 13 bases sitting between them. The length of the CDR3 is 14 residues. CDR3 amino acids: CASRTGTNYNEQFF. The CDR3 nucleotides are TGTGCCAGCAGAACCGGGACAAATTACAATGAGCAGTTCTTC.

The V gene is TRBV4-3, the J gene TRBJ2-4; the D is unclear. Germline-derived CDR1 and CDR2 are LGHNA and YSLEER. This CDR3 is 17 amino acids long. Trimming left V 4 bases short and J 0 bases short, with 16 bases between. The CDR3 reads CASSPLWQAVAKNIQYF. The CDR3 DNA reads TGCGCCAGCAGCCCCTTATGGCAGGCTGTAGCCAAAAACATTCAGTACTTC.

The chain joins TRBV10-3 to TRBJ2-1; D call uncertain. CDR1 is ENHRY, CDR2 SYGVKD, per germline. The CDR3 runs to 14 residues. Trimming took 4 bases from V and 0 from J, leaving 7 bases between them. The CDR3 bases are TGTGCCATCAGTGGCAGGAGCTCCTACAATGAGCAGTTCTTC. This translates into CAISGRSSYNEQFF.

This clonotype was seen ten or more times. The V call is TRBV11-1, the J call TRBJ2-1; 10 bases match TRBD1. With 5 bases clipped from V and 9 bases from J, the junction kept 25 bases outside the gene matches. This CDR3 contains 20 residues. CDR1 and CDR2 from the germline V gene are SGHAT and FQDESV (reference sequence). The CDR3 bases are TGTGCCAGCAGCACCCCTGAGGACAGGGGGATTGTCGGGAGGGCCGGTGAGCAGTTCTTC. As protein: CASSTPEDRGIVGRAGEQFF.

V and J are TRBV7-2 and TRBJ2-7; 13 positions match TRBD2. The ends lost 4 bases at V and 3 bases at J; junction bases unmatched: 3. The CDR3 covers 15 residues. Germline CDR1 SGHTA, CDR2 FQGNSA. CDR3 region: CASSWTSGSSYEQYF. CDR3 DNA: TGTGCCAGCAGCTGGACTAGCGGGAGTAGCTACGAGCAGTACTTC.

This clonotype was seen a few times. The chain combines TRBV20-1 with TRBJ2-1, with 9 bases fitting TRBD2. Trimming removed 6 bases from V and 6 bases from J; junction bases left unmatched: 9. The CDR3 is made up of 14 amino acids. Per the germline V gene, CDR1 is DFQATT and CDR2 is SNEGSKA (reference sequence). This chain's CDR3 is CSATGTSSANEQFF. Written as DNA, the CDR3 is TGCAGTGCGACCGGGACTAGCTCGGCCAATGAGCAGTTCTTC.

This clonotype was detected only a few times. The gene calls are TRBV19 and TRBJ1-1; D is undetermined. This CDR3 region has 12 residues. Trimming left V 4 bases short and J 6 bases short, with 9 bases between. Looked up from germline, CDR1 is LNHDA and CDR2 is SQIVND (reference sequence). In DNA form, the CDR3 reads TGTGCCAGTAGTAAACGGCCGGCTGAAGCTTTCTTT. Protein product: CASSKRPAEAFF.

The chain uses TRBV30 and TRBJ2-2; a possible D gene is TRBD1 (5 bases). Looked up from germline, CDR1 is GTSNPN and CDR2 is SVGIG (reference sequence). The V and J ends lost 7 bases and 6 bases respectively, with 21 bases between them. The CDR3 runs 15 residues. CDR3 sequence (DNA): TGTGCCTCCCACCCCGGCAGGGCTTCTGCCGGGGAGCTGTTTTTT. Translation: CASHPGRASAGELFF.

This clonotype has only a few counts. This chain links TRBV7-9 with TRBJ2-2; D uncertain. Trimming took 5 bases from V and 4 from J, leaving 8 bases between them. CDR3 length: 13 residues. Looked up from germline, CDR1 is SEHNR and CDR2 is FQNEAQ (reference sequence). CDR3 sequence (DNA): TGTGCCAGCAGCGTAGTGGTCACCGGGGAGCTGTTTTTT. The encoded protein is CASSVVVTGELFF.

This clonotype was observed many times. This chain links TRBV15 with TRBJ2-5; D perhaps matches TRBD2 (6 bases). The CDR3 has 14 residues. Germline CDR1 is LNHNV and CDR2 is YYDKDF (reference sequence). Trimming took off 1 base at V and 5 bases at J, with 11 bases between the two ends. CDR3 bases: TGTGCCACCAGCAGAGTGGGCGGGGCGGAGACCCAGTACTTC. Translation gives CATSRVGGAETQYF.

This clonotype was detected only a few times. In DNA form, the CDR3 reads TGTGCCAGCAGCTTTACGGCCCCGGGCTATGGCTACACCTTC. Protein: CASSFTAPGYGYTF. V usage is TRBV7-9 and J usage is TRBJ1-2; no clear D. This CDR3 spans 14 amino acids. CDR1 and CDR2 from the germline V gene are SEHNR and FQNEAQ (reference sequence). The V end was cut by 3 bases, the J end by 4 bases, with 12 bases between.

The gene calls are TRBV28 and TRBJ2-7, with D possibly called TRBD1 or TRBD2 (6 bases each). V lost 3 bases and J lost 9, with 21 bases in between. The CDR3 covers 15 residues. Germline lookup yields CDR1 MDHEN and CDR2 SYDVKM. CDR3 sequence reads: CASSFGGHPSSGQYF. DNA for the CDR3: TGTGCCAGCAGTTTCGGGGGCCATCCCTCGAGTGGGCAGTACTTC.

This clonotype has only a few counts. The chain is built from TRBV19 and TRBJ1-1, with D possibly matching TRBD1 (6 bases). Deletions cut 7 bases from V and 2 bases from J, with 14 bases between. Germline values: CDR1 LNHDA, CDR2 SQIVND (reference sequence). This CDR3 has 14 amino acids. The CDR3 DNA reads as TGTGCCAGTACCAGGGGCCATAAAAACACTGAAGCTTTCTTT. This codes for CASTRGHKNTEAFF.

The rearrangement joins TRBV5-1 to TRBJ2-7, with 9 bases fitting TRBD1. The CDR3 has 15 amino acids. Germline CDR1 and CDR2: SGHRS and YFSETQ. V lost 4 bases to trimming and J lost 3 bases; unmatched junction nucleotides: 8. The CDR3 bases are TGCGCCAGCAGCAGCCGGGACAGGGCCTACTACGAGCAGTACTTC. Protein sequence: CASSSRDRAYYEQYF.

The chain combines TRBV27 with TRBJ2-7; tentatively, D is TRBD2 (6 bases). The CDR3 extends over 16 amino acids. CDR1 MNHEY and CDR2 SMNVEV come from the germline V gene (reference sequence). V lost 1 base and J lost 1, with 14 bases in between. Here the CDR3 reads CASSLLGGSKSYEQYF. The CDR3 region has the DNA TGTGCCAGCAGTTTATTGGGGGGTTCCAAGTCCTACGAGCAGTACTTC.

This clonotype was found a few times. CDR3 region: CASSLVRRLAGPISTGELFF. For the CDR3, the DNA is TGTGCCAGCAGCTTAGTCCGAAGACTAGCGGGCCCCATCAGCACCGGGGAGCTGTTTTTT. The chain has TRBV11-2 and TRBJ2-2, with 10 bases that match TRBD2. This CDR3 region has 20 residues. The V gene end was trimmed by 1 base and the J gene end by 4 bases; junction bases not matched to a gene: 15. CDR1 is SGHAT, CDR2 FQNNGV, per germline.

V usage is TRBV11-2 and J usage is TRBJ1-2; the D is unclear. This CDR3 is 15 amino acids long. V lost 1 base and J lost 2, with 11 bases in between. Germline lookup yields CDR1 SGHAT and CDR2 FQNNGV. The CDR3 DNA is TGTGCCAGCAGCTTAGCTCCGGGGAGCAACTATGGCTACACCTTC. Amino acids: CASSLAPGSNYGYTF.